At least ten counts were recorded for the clone carrying this T cell receptor (beta chain). This sample was taken from a study of regulatory T cells in long-lasting Graves disease. Germline CDR1 and CDR2: KGHSH and LQKENI. The CDR3 is made up of 14 amino acids. Trimming pared 8 bases from V and 8 bases from J, leaving 21 bases between. As to time point: newly diagnosed GD, antithyroid drugs for less than 3 months. Isolated PBMC RNA provided the starting material for the TCR library. Combining iRepertoire HTBI primers with Arm-PCR of CDR3 regions, the authors built TCR beta libraries. TCRdb analysed the multiplex PCR reads with MiXCR anew, one entry per CDR3 protein. The table has approximately 300,000 distinct CDR3 sequences, roughly 18% seen once; the top ten hold about 38%.

The source of this sequence is a female donor with Graves disease. This chain joins TRBV18 and TRBJ1-2; the D gene is possibly TRBD1 (5 bases). Sequencing used peripheral blood mononuclear cells (PBMCs), obtained at new diagnosis, from a patient treated with antithyroid drugs. This CDR3 is CASTAGPGGPGYTF. CDR3 nucleotides: TGTGCCAGCACTGCCGGGCCTGGGGGACCCGGCTACACCTTC. Supplemented by reference TRBV18 and TRBJ1-2, the full variable domain reads NAGVMQNPRHLVRRRGQEARLRCSPMKGHSHVYWYRQLPEEGLKFMVYLQKENIIDESGMPKERFSAEFPKEGPSILRIQQVVRGDSAAYFCASTAGPGGPGYTFGSGTRLTVV.